These 9 T cell receptor beta chains were all obtained from the same sample, sequenced in a study of T cell changes during pregnancy in multiple sclerosis. Profiled with immunoSEQ multiplex PCR; TCRdb holds only in-frame clones, not every one. The sample has about 68,000 clones; approximately 92% are singletons. Sequenced material: peripheral blood, taken after pregnancy. Receptor source: a female donor in good health, enrolled as a control in a pregnancy study.

J is TRBJ1-2 and V is TRBV18, with 9 bases that match TRBD1. Germline assignment: CDR1 KGHSH and CDR2 LQKENI. The CDR3 has 16 amino acids. The ends lost 2 bases at V and 0 bases at J; junction bases unmatched: 4. CDR3 amino acids: CASSPSGQGANYGYTF. CDR3 DNA sequence: TGTGCCAGCTCACCATCGGGACAGGGAGCTAACTATGGCTACACCTTC. The complete variable domain, with remaining parts taken from reference TRBV18 and TRBJ1-2, reads NAGVMQNPRHLVRRRGQEARLRCSPMKGHSHVYWYRQLPEEGLKFMVYLQKENIIDESGMPKERFSAEFPKEGPSILRIQQVVRGDSAAYFCASSPSGQGANYGYTFGSGTRLTVV.

The CDR3 nucleotides are TGTGCCAGCTCCCCTTTAGCCGCGCCCACAGATACGCAGTATTTT. This codes for CASSPLAAPTDTQYF. The chain combines TRBV28 with TRBJ2-3; no firm D call. The V and J ends lost 8 bases and 2 bases respectively, with 17 bases between them. This CDR3 is built from 15 residues. Germline CDR1 MDHEN, CDR2 SYDVKM.

The V gene is TRBV6-4, the J gene TRBJ2-2, with 9 bases that match TRBD1. CDR1 MRHNA and CDR2 SNTAGT come from the germline V gene. CDR3 length: 15 amino acids. Trimming cost V 5 bases and J 5 bases; bases outside gene matches: 6. CDR3 coding DNA: TGTGCCAGCAGTCCGGGACAGGGTGAAACCGGGGAGCTGTTTTTT. This codes for CASSPGQGETGELFF.

The chain carries TRBV7-3 and TRBJ2-1, with D tentatively TRBD1 (6 bases). Germline assignment: CDR1 SGHTA and CDR2 FQGTGA. Between the trimmed V and J ends, which lost 5 bases and 1 base, there was a span of 9 bases. The CDR3 is 14 residues long. The CDR3 region has the DNA TGTGCCAGCAGCCTACAGGGATCCTACAATGAGCAGTTCTTC. Protein sequence: CASSLQGSYNEQFF.

The chain links TRBV5-4 to TRBJ1-6, with D hard to call. This CDR3 region has 14 residues. Deletions cut 4 bases from V and 7 bases from J, with 12 bases between. Germline V gives CDR1 SGHNT, CDR2 YYREEE (reference sequence). Here the CDR3 reads CASSLPGWNSPLHF. In nucleotides, the CDR3 is TGTGCCAGCAGCCTTCCGGGATGGAATTCACCCCTCCACTTT.

The rearrangement joins TRBV7-8 to TRBJ1-5; D is uncertain. Germline V gives CDR1 SGHVS, CDR2 FQNEAQ. The CDR3 extends over 16 amino acids. Trimming pared 2 bases from V and 2 bases from J, leaving 13 bases between. CDR3 DNA sequence: TGTGCCAGCAGCTTACTTGCCGGGAAGGGCAATCAGCCCCAGCATTTT. It is translated as CASSLLAGKGNQPQHF.

This clone was recorded only once. The V call is TRBV2, the J call TRBJ2-1; 12 bases line up with TRBD2. The CDR3 loop spans 18 amino acids. Germline trimming cut 7 bases from V and 0 bases from J; bases unmatched to any gene: 10. CDR1 is SNHLY and CDR2 is FYNNEI in the germline V gene. This CDR3 reads CASMTSGGRASSYNEQFF. Written as DNA, the CDR3 is TGTGCCAGCATGACTAGCGGGGGCCGGGCTAGCTCCTACAATGAGCAGTTCTTC.

The chain combines TRBV18 with TRBJ2-5, with TRBD2 matching over 9 bases. The V gene end was trimmed by 3 bases and the J gene end by 1 base; junction bases not matched to a gene: 6. Germline V lookup: CDR1 KGHSH, CDR2 LQKENI. This CDR3 region has 16 residues. This CDR3 reads CASSPLAGDLQETQYF. The CDR3 DNA is TGTGCCAGCTCACCTTTAGCGGGAGACCTCCAAGAGACCCAGTACTTC.

The chain joins TRBV25-1 to TRBJ1-3, with 9 bases matching TRBD1. V gave up 5 bases and J gave up 0 bases; unmatched junction bases: 11. CDR1 and CDR2 (germline): MGHDK, SYGVNS. The CDR3 loop spans 18 amino acids. Here the CDR3 reads CASSHTTGQGFSGNTIYF. Here the CDR3 DNA reads TGTGCCAGCAGTCACACCACGGGACAGGGTTTCTCTGGAAACACCATATATTTT.